The rows below give T cell receptor beta chains drawn from one sample of a study of OX40 agonist ivuxolimab in advanced cancers. The table came from immunoSEQ multiplex PCR; TCRdb's copy has only in-frame clones and leaves some out. The data hold 50,000 to 65,000 clones, with around 90% observed a single time. The sequenced sample was CD4+ or CD8+ T cells sorted from blood, obtained in a trial of the OX40 agonist ivuxolimab. The receptors here all came from an adult with an advanced solid tumor such as melanoma, head and neck, liver or kidney cancer. Each CDR3 is given with its conserved first and last residue. Fields, in order: CDR3 DNA, CDR3 protein, V gene, clone size, J gene, D gene. A D gene is named only where the DNA matches it firmly. Not all rows give a size; the values are once, few, many and, for expanded clones, a class.

CDR3 DNA: TGTGCCAGCAGGGGGGACACCTACAATGAGCAGTTCTTC
CDR3 protein: CASRGDTYNEQFF
V gene: TRBV6-5
clone size: .
J gene: TRBJ2-1
D gene: .

CDR3 DNA: TGCGCCAGCAGCCCCCAGGGAGCGGGGGCAGATACGCAGTATTTT
CDR3 protein: CASSPQGAGADTQYF
V gene: TRBV4-1
clone size: .
J gene: TRBJ2-3
D gene: TRBD2

CDR3 DNA: TGTGCCAGCAGTGAAATCGGACAGGCGGGACTATCTGGCTACACCTTC
CDR3 protein: CASSEIGQAGLSGYTF
V gene: TRBV2
clone size: .
J gene: TRBJ1-2
D gene: TRBD1

CDR3 DNA: TGTGCCAGCATTGGGGCAGATACGCAGTATTTT
CDR3 protein: CASIGADTQYF
V gene: TRBV6-5
clone size: .
J gene: TRBJ2-3
D gene: .

CDR3 DNA: TGTGCCAGCAGCTTAGAGGGACAGGGGATAGATACGCAGTATTTT
CDR3 protein: CASSLEGQGIDTQYF
V gene: TRBV7-3
clone size: .
J gene: TRBJ2-3
D gene: TRBD1

CDR3 DNA: TGTGCCAGTAGTGCGGGGACAGATTTCTACGAGCAGTACTTC
CDR3 protein: CASSAGTDFYEQYF
V gene: TRBV19
clone size: .
J gene: TRBJ2-7
D gene: .

CDR3 DNA: TGCGCCAGCAGCCCACTAGGCAGGGGAGGCCAAGAGACCCAGTACTTC
CDR3 protein: CASSPLGRGGQETQYF
V gene: TRBV5-1
clone size: .
J gene: TRBJ2-5
D gene: .

CDR3 DNA: TGTGCCAGCAGTTTACCCCGCAGACTCACGAGCAATGAGCAGTTCTTC
CDR3 protein: CASSLPRRLTSNEQFF
V gene: TRBV28
clone size: few
J gene: TRBJ2-1
D gene: .

CDR3 DNA: TGTGCCAGCAGCCCCGGACTAGCGGCCTACAATGAGCAGTTCTTC
CDR3 protein: CASSPGLAAYNEQFF
V gene: TRBV9
clone size: .
J gene: TRBJ2-1
D gene: TRBD2

CDR3 DNA: TGTGCCAGCAAAGTAGGTGCGGGGTACAATGAGCAGTTCTTC
CDR3 protein: CASKVGAGYNEQFF
V gene: TRBV6-6
clone size: .
J gene: TRBJ2-1
D gene: .

CDR3 DNA: TGTGCCAGCCGACCCTGGGAGAACACCGGGGAGCTGTTTTTT
CDR3 protein: CASRPWENTGELFF
V gene: TRBV21-1
clone size: .
J gene: TRBJ2-2
D gene: .

CDR3 DNA: TGTGCCAGCAGTTGGGGGCTTGAGCAGTTCTTC
CDR3 protein: CASSWGLEQFF
V gene: TRBV27
clone size: .
J gene: TRBJ2-1
D gene: .

CDR3 DNA: TGCGCCAGCAGTCAATCAGGGGACAGGGGGCTTACGGAGACCCAGTACTTC
CDR3 protein: CASSQSGDRGLTETQYF
V gene: TRBV23-1
clone size: .
J gene: TRBJ2-5
D gene: TRBD1

CDR3 DNA: TGTGCCAGCAGACCCACCACTAGCGCCGCCTACAATGAGCAGTTCTTC
CDR3 protein: CASRPTTSAAYNEQFF
V gene: TRBV28
clone size: .
J gene: TRBJ2-1
D gene: TRBD2

CDR3 DNA: TGTGCCAGCAGCCTTGGGACAGGGGGCAACGAGCAGTACTTC
CDR3 protein: CASSLGTGGNEQYF
V gene: TRBV27
clone size: .
J gene: TRBJ2-7
D gene: TRBD1

CDR3 DNA: TGCGCCAGCAGCCAAGAAGGGGCAGTTGGATACACTGAAGCTTTCTTT
CDR3 protein: CASSQEGAVGYTEAFF
V gene: TRBV4-3
clone size: once
J gene: TRBJ1-1
D gene: .

CDR3 DNA: TGTGCCAGTAGTGTCGGGGGTTCCTACAATGAGCAGTTCTTC
CDR3 protein: CASSVGGSYNEQFF
V gene: TRBV19
clone size: .
J gene: TRBJ2-1
D gene: .

CDR3 DNA: TGCGCCAGCACTCCTTACGGGCTAGCGGGAGACTACGAGCAGTACTTC
CDR3 protein: CASTPYGLAGDYEQYF
V gene: TRBV5-1
clone size: .
J gene: TRBJ2-7
D gene: TRBD2

CDR3 DNA: TGTGCCAGCAGCTCAATAGCGGGAGGGCCGGGGGAGACCCAGTACTTC
CDR3 protein: CASSSIAGGPGETQYF
V gene: TRBV11-2
clone size: .
J gene: TRBJ2-5
D gene: TRBD2

CDR3 DNA: TGTGCCAGCACCACATACATTAGCAATCAGCCCCAGCATTTT
CDR3 protein: CASTTYISNQPQHF
V gene: TRBV28
clone size: few
J gene: TRBJ1-5
D gene: .

CDR3 DNA: TGTGCCACCCACCAGGGTGGCAATCAGCCCCAGCATTTT
CDR3 protein: CATHQGGNQPQHF
V gene: TRBV19
clone size: .
J gene: TRBJ1-5
D gene: .

CDR3 DNA: TGTGCCACCAGCCAGATTAGCGGGCGCACCGGGGAGCTGTTTTTT
CDR3 protein: CATSQISGRTGELFF
V gene: TRBV2
clone size: .
J gene: TRBJ2-2
D gene: TRBD2

CDR3 DNA: TGTGCCAGCAGTATTCAGGGTCCTGGCTACACCTTC
CDR3 protein: CASSIQGPGYTF
V gene: TRBV21-1
clone size: .
J gene: TRBJ1-2
D gene: .

CDR3 DNA: TGTGCCAGCAGCTCAACTAGCGGCGCGAACACCGGGGAGCTGTTTTTT
CDR3 protein: CASSSTSGANTGELFF
V gene: TRBV7-2
clone size: .
J gene: TRBJ2-2
D gene: TRBD2

CDR3 DNA: TGTGCCAGCAGTACTGGACTAGCGGGAAACACCGGGGAGCTGTTTTTT
CDR3 protein: CASSTGLAGNTGELFF
V gene: TRBV2
clone size: once
J gene: TRBJ2-2
D gene: TRBD2

CDR3 DNA: TGCGCCAGCGGGGACAGCACAGATACGCAGTATTTT
CDR3 protein: CASGDSTDTQYF
V gene: TRBV10-2
clone size: .
J gene: TRBJ2-3
D gene: .